Below, one T cell receptor beta chain is given with its context. Its antigen remains unidentified. The record has no base qualities; no much larger clone is one base away. The CDR3 regions of human TCRbeta chains were analyzed by immunosequencing. Turning to the authors' computational methods: TCRs in the repertoires were compared against a reference library of SARS-CoV-2-specific TCRs that had been generated with the MIRA antigen-specificity platform. Breadth was defined as the fraction of unique TCRs that were SARS-CoV-2-associated. Depth was defined as the fraction of total T cells that were SARS-CoV-2-associated. Each spike-specific TCR was assigned to its reactive spike region and to a CD4 or CD8 class using the MIRA data. Log10-transformed breadth and depth values were compared by one-way ANOVA with Sidak's multiple comparisons tests. Held by TCRdb, this immuneACCESS table contains in-frame sequences only and omits some clones. Under half of the omission traces to an unresolved V gene where checked; the cause of the rest is unknown. D and trimming come from the DNA, and the V and J calls and clone size come from that table. For this sample the table gives 95,000 to 150,000 clones, of which roughly nine tenths were detected only once. The ten biggest clones cover approximately 27% of the sample.

According to the study, the label for this sample's time point signals: baseline before first vaccination. The vaccinee samples were drawn from two UK trials, COV001 and COV002, one of which was a single-blind randomized controlled phase 2/3 trial testing AZD1222 (ChAdOx1 nCoV-19) in healthy adults. For TCRbeta chain sequencing, PBMC samples were collected from trial participants at day 0 and at day 28 after the second dose. This specimen belongs to a study of T cell responses to AZD1222 COVID-19 vaccine (TCRdb year 2021). With regard to the full study: AZD1222 recipients given second doses at about 4 weeks or at about 12 weeks were pooled, since spike-specific TCR depth and breadth were not found to differ between the two schedules. Trial participants were enrolled into age subgroups of 18-55, 56-69 and 70-plus years, which contained roughly 150, 30 and 60 TCR-sequenced participants, respectively. A total of 240 or so trial participants underwent TCR sequencing, of whom 200 to 220 had received two doses of AZD1222 and around 25 had received two doses of the MenACWY control vaccine. Results the study describes overall, beyond this receptor: The 56-69-year group was small, and its depth increase did not reach significance, likely because of low power. The vaccine-associated CD4 TCRs covered the entire spike protein, and the dominant responses fell in regions 160-218 and 743-854. Reportedly, almost half of the unique spike-specific TCRs recognized epitopes lying outside the regions that are mutated in the B.1.351 and B.1.1.7 variants. Conclusions about previously exposed vaccinees were limited because only six AZD1222 recipients were SARS-CoV-2 seropositive at baseline. After two AZD1222 doses, both the breadth and the depth of spike-specific TCRs were significantly higher than at day 0 and than in MenACWY recipients. Because no day 14 peak-response samples were available, the repertoires could be characterized only after the peak T cell response. Participants were mostly white British, with more females than males. The authors suggested clonal diversity may have been underestimated.

There are 15 amino acids in the CDR3, from cysteine to phenylalanine inclusive. Of all the DNA, just the CDR3 is kept, 45 bases in frame from base 1. CDR1 and CDR2 are drawn from the germline V gene: SGHTA, FQGTGA. V is pruned by 6 bases and J by 3 bases, leaving 7 bases of the junction without a gene match. This chain joins TRBV7-3 to TRBJ1-3; 8 middle bases align to TRBD1. This material consisted of peripheral blood, taken on day 0 of AZD1222 vaccination. The sequence came from an adult in good health. The DNA sequence follows: TGTGCCAGCAGTGTACAGGGGGGAAGTGGAAACACCATATATTTT. Translation gives CASSVQGGSGNTIYF.